This entry lists 18 T cell receptor beta chains sequenced from one sample in a study of blood T cells in healthy people across ages. Primers used in a second PCR of about 6 to 12 cycles were a sample-barcoded 5' primer and a J-beta primer mix. TCRdb fed the 5' RACE reads into MiXCR, producing one record per CDR3 protein. In the table there are about 1.4 million distinct CDR3 sequences, roughly 59% of which are singletons. Sequencing was carried out using blood. These receptors were taken from a man younger than 35 in good health.

The CDR3 protein is CASNSAGQGYAEQYF. The CDR3 DNA sequence: TGTGCCAGCAACTCGGCGGGACAGGGGTATGCCGAGCAGTACTTC. The chain carries TRBV7-8 and TRBJ2-7; TRBD1 matches 10 bases. Germline V gene data show CDR1 as SGHVS and CDR2 as FQNEAQ. The CDR3 sequence is 15 residues long. The trim removed 7 bases at V and 6 bases at J, leaving 12 bases unmatched.

The sample holds one count of this clonotype. This chain joins TRBV23-1 and TRBJ1-2; 7 bases agree with TRBD1. TRBV23-1 is placed among ORFs of uncertain function. The trim removed 7 bases at V and 3 bases at J, leaving 14 bases unmatched. CDR3 length: 16 residues. The CDR3 region is CASTHRGMSGDYGYTF. CDR3 sequence (DNA): TGCGCCAGCACTCACAGGGGAATGTCAGGAGACTATGGCTACACCTTC.

This sequence joins TRBV4-1 and TRBJ2-7, with 7 bases aligning to TRBD1. V lost 1 base and J lost 0; bases outside the gene matches: 3. Germline V CDR1 and CDR2: MGHRA, YSYEKL. This CDR3 is 15 amino acids long. The CDR3 loop reads CASSQATGFSYEQYF. The CDR3 DNA reads as TGCGCCAGCAGCCAAGCGACAGGGTTCTCCTACGAGCAGTACTTC.

The genes are TRBV5-1 and TRBJ2-1; 7 bases are a match to TRBD1. Losses at the gene ends were 7 bases for V and 5 bases for J; bases not matched to a gene: 6. Germline loops: CDR1 SGHRS, CDR2 YFSETQ. This CDR3 comprises 13 residues. CDR3 DNA: TGCGCCAGCCACAGGGGAAGGGACAATGAGCAGTTCTTC. It specifies CASHRGRDNEQFF.

The chain employs TRBV5-6 and TRBJ2-3, with D possibly being TRBD2 (5 bases). Germline CDR1 is SGHDT and CDR2 is YYEEEE. This CDR3 has 15 amino acids. Trimming left V 6 bases short and J 1 base short, with 15 bases between. In DNA, the CDR3 is TGTGCCAGCACCCTCGGGAATTATGGCACAGATACGCAGTATTTT. Its protein is CASTLGNYGTDTQYF.

The chain employs TRBV7-9 and TRBJ2-1, with D perhaps TRBD2 (7 bases). Trimming took off 4 bases at V and 6 bases at J, with 19 bases between the two ends. Germline values: CDR1 SEHNR, CDR2 FQNEAQ (reference sequence). The CDR3 spans 16 residues. The CDR3 sequence: CASSSGRGGKSNEQFF. The CDR3 region has the DNA TGTGCCAGCAGCTCCGGTCGCGGGGGCAAATCCAATGAGCAGTTCTTC.

This rearrangement joins TRBV4-3 to TRBJ2-4; 9 nucleotides align to TRBD1. Germline CDR1 is LGHNA and CDR2 is YSLEER. With V trimmed by 3 bases and J by 6 bases, 6 bases remained unmatched. The CDR3 has 15 residues. In DNA form, the CDR3 reads TGCGCCAGCAGCCAGGCCGGGACAGGGACAAACATTCAGTACTTC. Protein sequence: CASSQAGTGTNIQYF.

This sequence joins TRBV27 and TRBJ2-4; D may be TRBD1 (6 bases). The J call could be wrong; TRBJ2-7 is a better fit for the DNA end. The germline V gene has CDR1 MNHEY and CDR2 SMNVEV (reference sequence). CDR3 length: 16 residues. For the CDR3, the DNA is TGTGCCAGCAGTTTATCAGGAGTCCCAGGGGCTTACGAGCAGTACTTC. Translating gives CASSLSGVPGAYEQYF.

CDR3 nucleotides: TGCGCCAGCAGCCTAGCCCGACAGGGAATCGGGGAGCTGTTTTTT. This codes for CASSLARQGIGELFF. The chain joins TRBV4-3 to TRBJ2-2; 7 bases are shared with TRBD1. Trimming cost V 4 bases and J 7 bases; bases outside gene matches: 9. Germline loops: CDR1 LGHNA, CDR2 YSLEER. The CDR3 loop spans 15 amino acids.

This clonotype was detected a few times. The gene calls are TRBV28 and TRBJ2-3; 13 positions match TRBD2. The CDR3 contains 17 residues. From germline, CDR1 is MDHEN and CDR2 SYDVKM. V shed 5 bases, J shed 5 bases, and the junction held 10 bases outside the gene matches. The CDR3 loop is CASSRTSGSLLLDTQYF. The CDR3 DNA follows: TGTGCCAGCAGTCGGACTAGCGGGAGTCTGCTGTTAGATACGCAGTATTTT.

The CDR3 bases are TGCAGTGCTGGTAGGGGGATTTTAGTAAATGAGCAGTTCTTC. Its protein product is CSAGRGILVNEQFF. The gene calls are TRBV20-1 and TRBJ2-1; tentative D call: TRBD1 (6 bases). Germline assignment: CDR1 DFQATT and CDR2 SNEGSKA (reference sequence). CDR3 length: 14 amino acids. Between the trimmed V and J ends, which lost 5 bases and 7 bases, there was a span of 18 bases.

In its sample, this clonotype was seen many times. The J gene is TRBJ2-7, the V gene TRBV28, with D hard to call. The CDR3 sequence is 18 residues long. Trimming removed 1 base at V and 2 bases at J, with 21 bases between. Per germline, CDR1 MDHEN and CDR2 SYDVKM. The CDR3 coding sequence is TGTGCCAGCAGTTTATTAGGCTTCGGAAACCCCAAAGCCTACGAGCAGTACTTC. Encoded protein: CASSLLGFGNPKAYEQYF.

The chain couples TRBV7-9 to TRBJ2-7; D remains ambiguous. V shed 0 bases and J shed 1 base, with 13 bases lying between them. The V gene's germline CDR1 is SEHNR and CDR2 FQNEAQ (reference sequence). The CDR3 has 16 amino acids. Here the CDR3 DNA reads TGTGCCAGCAGCTTAGCGAGGTCGGGTTCTTCCTACGAGCAGTACTTC. Its translation is CASSLARSGSSYEQYF.

V usage is TRBV12-3 or TRBV12-4 and J usage is TRBJ2-7, with D possibly TRBD2 on 5 matching bases. V was cut by 7 bases and J by 4 bases, with 17 bases left in between. This CDR3 has 14 residues. The CDR3: CASTQGGVGYEQYF. CDR3 nucleotides: TGTGCCAGCACCCAAGGAGGTGTTGGTTACGAGCAGTACTTC.

This clonotype appeared a single time. J is TRBJ2-7 and V is TRBV6-1; perhaps TRBD1 as D (6 bases). The tail of the sequence fits TRBJ2-5 better, so the J call may be wrong. This CDR3 region has 14 residues. Germline V gene lookup returns CDR1 MNHNS and CDR2 SASEGT. CDR3 nucleotides: TGTGCCAGCAGCCTTCCGGGACAAAAAAAGACCCAGTACTTC. This translates into CASSLPGQKKTQYF.

This clonotype was detected once. The junction shows a germline mismatch at one end, possibly a read error. V usage is TRBV29-1 and J usage is TRBJ2-1; tentative D call: TRBD2 (5 bases). Germline V gene data show CDR1 as SQVTM and CDR2 as ANQGSEA. The CDR3 runs to 12 residues. The CDR3 loop reads CSVEVGYGEQFF. DNA for the CDR3: TGTAGCGTTGAGGTGGGATACGGTGAGCAGTTCTTC.

The chain links TRBV7-2 to TRBJ2-4; a possible D gene is TRBD1 (6 bases). The CDR3 runs to 17 residues. V lost 11 bases to trimming and J lost 7 bases, with 30 bases between them. Germline V gene sequence: CDR1 SGHTA, CDR2 FQGNSA. The CDR3 region has the DNA TGTGCCGGCACCTTGAATAGGGGGTCATCCTTTGGGAACATTCAGTACTTC. Translating it yields CAGTLNRGSSFGNIQYF.

This clonotype was seen a handful of times. CDR3 in DNA: TGTGCCATCAGTGGTAGGGGAGACTCCTACGAGCAGTACTTC. It specifies CAISGRGDSYEQYF. The rearrangement joins TRBV10-3 to TRBJ2-7; D possibly matches TRBD1 or TRBD2 (5 bases each). The germline gives CDR1 ENHRY, CDR2 SYGVKD. V was clipped by 4 bases and J by 0 bases, with 10 bases between them. The CDR3 extends over 14 amino acids.